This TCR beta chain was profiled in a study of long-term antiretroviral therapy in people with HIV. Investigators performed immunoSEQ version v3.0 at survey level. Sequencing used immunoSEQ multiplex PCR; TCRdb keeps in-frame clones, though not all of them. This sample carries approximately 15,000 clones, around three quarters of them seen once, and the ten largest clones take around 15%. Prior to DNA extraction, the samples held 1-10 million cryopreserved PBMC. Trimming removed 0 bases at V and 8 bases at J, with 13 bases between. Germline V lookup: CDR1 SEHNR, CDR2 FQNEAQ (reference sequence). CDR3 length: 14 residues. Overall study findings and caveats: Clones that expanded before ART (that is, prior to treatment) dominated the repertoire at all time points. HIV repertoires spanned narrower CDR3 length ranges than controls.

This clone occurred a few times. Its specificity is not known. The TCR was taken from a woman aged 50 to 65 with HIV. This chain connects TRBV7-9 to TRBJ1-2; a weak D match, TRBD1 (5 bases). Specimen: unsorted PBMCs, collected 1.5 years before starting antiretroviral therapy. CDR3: CASSLAGEAVGYTF. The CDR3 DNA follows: TGTGCCAGCAGCTTAGCGGGGGAGGCGGTCGGCTACACCTTC.